This entry concerns a single T cell receptor beta chain. Its antigen remains unknown. The sample contains more than one DNA sequence encoding this CDR3. Sequencing relied on a cDNA template that was reverse transcribed from extracted RNA. Some clones are missing from TCRdb's copy, which holds only in-frame ones; the method was immunoSEQ multiplex PCR. Among just over 150,000 clones listed, about two thirds were seen once. The sample is drawn from a study of CD8+ T cells in alopecia areata. Turning to the study itself: Tofacitinib therapy lasting 6 to 18 months was followed by 6 months off drug. General observations from the study: Treatment with tofacitinib significantly lowered scalp clonality and reduced expanded CD8+ clones among the top 100. A single nonresponder leaves the baseline CD8+ expansion link to response uncertain.

The treatment denotes: oral pan-JAK inhibitor, 5-10 mg twice daily. Here the sequenced sample was CD4+ T cells sorted from blood, taken at week 4, from a patient treated with tofacitinib. The origin of this receptor is a human donor with alopecia areata.

CDR3 nucleotide sequence: TGTGCCTGGAGTGTAGGGAGCTTGAACACTGAAGCTTTCTTT. This translates into CAWSVGSLNTEAFF. V and J are TRBV30 and TRBJ1-1; D gene ambiguous. CDR1 is GTSNPN and CDR2 is SVGIG in the germline V gene (reference sequence). V was cut by 0 bases and J by 0 bases, with 8 bases left in between. The CDR3 is made up of 14 amino acids. Looking up the rest from reference TRBV30 and TRBJ1-1 gives the full variable domain: SQTIHQWPATLVQPVGSPLSLECTVEGTSNPNLYWYRQAAGRGLQLLFYSVGIGQISSEVPQNLSASRPQDRQFILSSKKLLLSDSGFYLCAWSVGSLNTEAFFGQGTRLTVV.